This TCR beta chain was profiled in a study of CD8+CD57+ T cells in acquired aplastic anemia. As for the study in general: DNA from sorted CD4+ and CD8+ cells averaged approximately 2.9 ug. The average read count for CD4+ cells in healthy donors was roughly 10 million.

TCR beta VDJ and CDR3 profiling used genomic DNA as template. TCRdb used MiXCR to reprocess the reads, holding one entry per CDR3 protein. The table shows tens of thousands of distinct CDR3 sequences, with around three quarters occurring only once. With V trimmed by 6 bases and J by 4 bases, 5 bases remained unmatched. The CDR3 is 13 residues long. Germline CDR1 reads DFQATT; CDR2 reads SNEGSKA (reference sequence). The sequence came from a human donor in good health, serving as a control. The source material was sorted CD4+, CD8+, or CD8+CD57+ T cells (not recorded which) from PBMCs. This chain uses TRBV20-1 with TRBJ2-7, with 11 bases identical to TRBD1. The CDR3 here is CSAGQGASYEQYF. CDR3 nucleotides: TGCAGTGCCGGACAGGGGGCATCTTACGAGCAGTACTTC.